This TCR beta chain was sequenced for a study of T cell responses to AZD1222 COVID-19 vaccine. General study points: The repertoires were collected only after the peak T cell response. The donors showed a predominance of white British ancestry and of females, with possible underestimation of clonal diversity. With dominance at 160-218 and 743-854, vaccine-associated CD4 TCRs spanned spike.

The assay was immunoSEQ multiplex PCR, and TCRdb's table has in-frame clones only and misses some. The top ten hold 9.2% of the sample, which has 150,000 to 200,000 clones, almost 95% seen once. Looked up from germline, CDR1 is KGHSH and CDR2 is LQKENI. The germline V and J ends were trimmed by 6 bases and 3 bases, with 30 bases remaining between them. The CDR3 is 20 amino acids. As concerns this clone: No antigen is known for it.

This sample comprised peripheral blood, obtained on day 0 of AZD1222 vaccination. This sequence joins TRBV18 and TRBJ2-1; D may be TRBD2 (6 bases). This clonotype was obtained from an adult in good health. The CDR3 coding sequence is TGTGCCAGCTCTCCCCTTAGGACCGCCGGGCCGGGAGCGTACTACAATGAGCAGTTCTTC. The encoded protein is CASSPLRTAGPGAYYNEQFF.